Listed here are 10 T cell receptor beta chains from one sample, sequenced in a study of T cell changes during pregnancy in multiple sclerosis. Sequencing was performed with immunoSEQ multiplex PCR; in TCRdb, only in-frame clones are kept and a portion is missing. The data show over 45,000 clones, about 92% seen once. The material was CD4+ T cells from peripheral blood mononuclear cells, obtained after pregnancy. The receptors come from a female donor with multiple sclerosis, enrolled in a pregnancy study.

J is TRBJ2-7 and V is TRBV7-2, with 10 bases fitting TRBD2. The germline gives CDR1 SGHTA, CDR2 FQGNSA. V lost 5 bases to trimming and J lost 0 bases; unmatched junction nucleotides: 7. There are 16 residues in the CDR3. The CDR3 region is CASSTQAGGSSYEQYF. As DNA, the CDR3 is TGTGCCAGCAGCACACAAGCGGGAGGGAGCTCCTACGAGCAGTACTTC. Looking up the rest from reference TRBV7-2 and TRBJ2-7 gives the full variable domain: GAGVSQSPSNKVTEKGKDVELRCDPISGHTALYWYRQSLGQGLEFLIYFQGNSAPDKSGLPSDRFSAERTGGSVSTLTIQRTQQEDSAVYLCASSTQAGGSSYEQYFGPGTRLTVT.

The chain combines TRBV19 with TRBJ1-5; D is unclear. This CDR3 region has 12 residues. V lost 6 bases and J 4 bases, leaving 7 bases between the germline ends. In germline, CDR1 is LNHDA, CDR2 SQIVND (reference sequence). The CDR3 reads CASSAGNQPQHF. The CDR3, as DNA: TGTGCCAGTAGCGCGGGGAATCAGCCCCAGCATTTT. Complete variable domain (other parts from reference TRBV19 and TRBJ1-5): DGGITQSPKYLFRKEGQNVTLSCEQNLNHDAMYWYRQDPGQGLRLIYYSQIVNDFQKGDIAEGYSVSREKKESFPLTVTSAQKNPTAFYLCASSAGNQPQHFGDGTRLSIL.

This sequence joins TRBV6-1 and TRBJ1-4; TRBD1 is a possible D gene (6 bases). This CDR3 spans 15 amino acids. Per germline, CDR1 MNHNS and CDR2 SASEGT. Trimming took 6 bases from V and 3 from J, leaving 14 bases between them. The CDR3 sequence is CASREPGAANEKLFF. The CDR3 region has the DNA TGTGCCAGCAGGGAACCAGGGGCGGCTAATGAAAAACTGTTTTTT.

This CDR3 reads CASSLADRGKNIQYF. In DNA, the CDR3 is TGTGCCAGCAGTTTAGCAGACAGGGGAAAAAACATTCAGTACTTC. The V and J genes are TRBV28 and TRBJ2-4, with TRBD1 identical over 8 bases. Per the germline V gene, CDR1 is MDHEN and CDR2 is SYDVKM. V lost 2 bases, J lost 4 bases, and 4 bases stayed unmatched. CDR3 length: 15 amino acids.

The chain is built from TRBV6-5 and TRBJ1-1; D ambiguous. The germline gives CDR1 MNHEY, CDR2 SVGAGI. V dropped 3 bases and J dropped 4 bases, with 9 bases sitting between them. CDR3 length: 13 amino acids. CDR3 protein: CASSYNSLTEAFF. The CDR3 DNA follows: TGTGCCAGCAGTTATAATAGTCTCACTGAAGCTTTCTTT.

This chain uses TRBV4-2 with TRBJ2-1; 7 nucleotides align to TRBD2. The ends lost 2 bases at V and 6 bases at J; junction bases unmatched: 13. The CDR3 runs to 17 residues. Germline CDR1 and CDR2: LGHNA and YNFKEQ. The CDR3 sequence is CASSQISGPSPTNEQFF. CDR3 bases: TGTGCCAGCAGCCAAATTAGCGGGCCCAGCCCCACCAATGAGCAGTTCTTC.

V usage is TRBV7-2 and J usage is TRBJ2-7; weak D call: TRBD2 (5 bases). The germline V and J ends were trimmed by 5 bases and 2 bases, with 13 bases remaining between them. The CDR3 spans 14 residues. CDR1 SGHTA and CDR2 FQGNSA come from the germline V gene. This CDR3 reads CASSLEAGPYEQYF. CDR3 bases: TGTGCCAGCAGCCTGGAGGCGGGCCCCTACGAGCAGTACTTC.

On this clone itself: Compared with germline, one end of the junction differs, possibly owing to a read error. V usage is TRBV7-7 and J usage is TRBJ2-7; TRBD1 agrees at 10 bases. The germline CDR1 and CDR2 sequences are SSHAT and FNYEAQ (reference sequence). The CDR3 runs 14 residues. The CDR3 spells CASSLGQGTYEQYF. CDR3 nucleotide sequence: TGTGCTAGCAGCTTGGGACAGGGGACGTACGAGCAGTACTTC.

V usage is TRBV11-2 and J usage is TRBJ2-7; 8 nucleotides line up with TRBD2. CDR1 and CDR2 from the germline V gene are SGHAT and FQNNGV. With 5 bases clipped from V and 0 bases from J, the junction kept 6 bases outside the gene matches. This CDR3 has 15 residues. The CDR3 spells CASSLYREGSYEQYF. For the CDR3, the DNA is TGTGCCAGCAGCCTCTACCGGGAGGGCTCCTACGAGCAGTACTTC.

The chain is built from TRBV7-9 and TRBJ1-4; no clear D gene. Trimming left V 8 bases short and J 7 bases short, with 14 bases between. The CDR3 has 13 amino acids. CDR1 and CDR2 (germline): SEHNR, FQNEAQ (reference sequence). CDR3 nucleotide sequence: TGTGCCAGCGGCGAGTCAGAGGGTGAAAAACTGTTTTTT. Translating gives CASGESEGEKLFF. The whole variable domain, remainder taken from reference TRBV7-9 and TRBJ1-4, is DTGVSQNPRHKITKRGQNVTFRCDPISEHNRLYWYRQTLGQGPEFLTYFQNEAQLEKSRLLSDRFSAERPKGSFSTLEIQRTEQGDSAMYLCASGESEGEKLFFGSGTQLSVL.